The next 25 T cell receptor beta chains were all read from a single sample in a study of T cell repertoires in cytomegalovirus infection (dated by TCRdb to the late 2010s). No antigen has been identified for these receptors. The label giving this sample's treatment or condition can be read as: in vitro stimulation with specific CMV peptide epitopes to enrich CMV-specific T cells. The sequencer listed for this sample is Illumina HiSeq 1500. TCRdb ran its own pipeline on the public reads, namely fastp trimming at Q25 and MiXCR clone calling, and kept in-frame beta chains. Every distinct CDR3 protein forms one entry, paired with its most common genes and DNA. This sample gives about 280,000 distinct CDR3 sequences in total; approximately 22% of them show up just once. The ten top clones hold around 20% of the sample. The specimen was cultured PBMCs, collected from culture after CMV antigen stimulation. The receptors here all came from a human donor in good health (CMV status not recorded). Some clones in this sample may be carry-over from other donors' samples.

For this clonotype: Lacking the conserved final phenylalanine or tryptophan, this CDR3 likely reflects a read error. The genes are TRBV20-1 and TRBJ1-1; maybe TRBD1 (6 bases). With 5 bases removed from V and 6 bases from J, the gap between germline ends came to 10 bases. CDR1 and CDR2 from the germline V gene are DFQATT and SNEGSKA (reference sequence). The CDR3 has 11 residues. The DNA of the CDR3 is TGCAGTGCTTACAGGGATCCTGAAGCTTTCTTA. Translating it yields CSAYRDPEAFL.

Only a few counts were recorded for this clonotype. The V gene is TRBV19, the J gene TRBJ2-6; D ambiguous. Germline V gene data show CDR1 as LNHDA and CDR2 as SQIVND (reference sequence). With 5 bases removed from V and 0 bases from J, the gap between germline ends came to 8 bases. The CDR3 consists of 15 residues. The CDR3 reads CASSWRNSGANVLTF. The CDR3 DNA is TGTGCCAGTAGTTGGCGAAACTCTGGGGCCAACGTCCTGACTTTC. The full variable domain, completed using reference TRBV19 and TRBJ2-6, is DGGITQSPKYLFRKEGQNVTLSCEQNLNHDAMYWYRQDPGQGLRLIYYSQIVNDFQKGDIAEGYSVSREKKESFPLTVTSAQKNPTAFYLCASSWRNSGANVLTFGAGSRLTVL.

The chain carries TRBV6-2 or TRBV6-3 and TRBJ2-2; tentatively, D is TRBD2 (5 bases). V lost 2 bases and J 7 bases, leaving 17 bases between the germline ends. This CDR3 is built from 16 residues. CDR1 and CDR2 from the germline V gene are MNHEY and SVGEGT. CDR3 sequence reads: CASSYPLLEGGGELFF. Here the CDR3 DNA reads TGTGCCAGCAGTTACCCCCTACTAGAGGGTGGCGGGGAGCTGTTTTTT.

This clonotype has ten or more counts. This chain connects TRBV5-6 to TRBJ2-7; 7 nucleotides match TRBD1. This CDR3 is built from 13 residues. CDR1 SGHDT and CDR2 YYEEEE come from the germline V gene. V lost 2 bases to trimming and J lost 3 bases; unmatched junction nucleotides: 2. The CDR3 sequence is CASSLTGVYEQYF. In DNA, the CDR3 is TGTGCCAGCAGCTTAACAGGGGTCTACGAGCAGTACTTC.

The chain couples TRBV6-2 or TRBV6-3 to TRBJ2-3, with TRBD2 as a possible D gene (6 bases). CDR3 size: 15 residues. Trimming left V 2 bases short and J 3 bases short, with 12 bases between. Per the germline V gene, CDR1 is MNHEY and CDR2 is SVGEGT. CDR3: CASSYGAGRTDTQYF. Here the CDR3 DNA reads TGTGCCAGCAGTTACGGGGCGGGACGAACAGATACGCAGTATTTT.

This clonotype showed up many times. The rearrangement joins TRBV6-2 or TRBV6-3 to TRBJ2-7; 8 bases align to TRBD2. V lost 7 bases and J lost 4; bases outside the gene matches: 6. The germline V gene encodes CDR1 MNHEY and CDR2 SVGEGT. The length of the CDR3 is 13 residues. CDR3 protein: CASTGAGAYEQYF. The CDR3, as DNA: TGTGCCAGCACAGGAGCGGGAGCATACGAGCAGTACTTC.

This clonotype was seen at least ten times. The rearrangement links TRBV7-2 to TRBJ2-7; 8 bases map to TRBD2. V lost 3 bases, J lost 1 base, and 5 bases stayed unmatched. Germline V CDR1 and CDR2: SGHTA, FQGNSA. This CDR3 contains 15 residues. Here the CDR3 reads CASSFLAGRSYEQYV. In DNA form, the CDR3 reads TGTGCCAGCAGCTTCCTAGCGGGCCGATCCTACGAGCAGTACGTC.

The table lists this clonotype with many counts. V and J are TRBV7-2 and TRBJ1-4, with D maybe TRBD1 (6 bases). Trimming removed 5 bases at V and 4 bases at J, with 11 bases between. This CDR3 comprises 14 residues. CDR1 is SGHTA, CDR2 FQGNSA, per germline. CDR3 residues: CASSLQGSNEKLFF. CDR3 nucleotides: TGTGCCAGCAGCCTACAGGGTAGTAATGAAAAACTGTTTTTT.

This clonotype was observed a few times. V and J are TRBV18 and TRBJ1-2; tentatively, D is TRBD1 (6 bases). Germline V CDR1 and CDR2: KGHSH, LQKENI. This CDR3 contains 11 residues. Trimming shortened V by 5 bases and J by 5 bases, and 6 bases separated the two germline ends. The CDR3 DNA follows: TGTGCCAGCTCAGGGACATATGGCTACACCTTC. This sequence encodes CASSGTYGYTF. Using reference TRBV18 and TRBJ1-2 for the parts outside the CDR3, the full variable domain is NAGVMQNPRHLVRRRGQEARLRCSPMKGHSHVYWYRQLPEEGLKFMVYLQKENIIDESGMPKERFSAEFPKEGPSILRIQQVVRGDSAAYFCASSGTYGYTFGSGTRLTVV.

This chain joins TRBV28 and TRBJ2-7; D not certain. Germline CDR1 reads MDHEN; CDR2 reads SYDVKM. The CDR3 totals 12 residues. V lost 3 bases, J lost 8 bases, and 11 bases lay in between. The CDR3 nucleotides read TGTGCCAGCAGTTTTGGGCTAGTCAAGCAGTACTTC. Translating gives CASSFGLVKQYF.

This clonotype was observed a few times. This sequence joins TRBV4-3 and TRBJ2-1, with D perhaps given as TRBD1 or TRBD2 (5 bases each). Per germline, CDR1 LGHNA and CDR2 YSLEER. The V end lost 1 base, the J end lost 10 bases, and 11 bases lay between the germline ends. The CDR3 is 13 residues long. CDR3: CASSQAGGREQFF. In DNA, the CDR3 is TGCGCCAGCAGCCAAGCTGGGGGTCGGGAGCAGTTCTTC.

This clonotype occurred a few times. This chain connects TRBV6-2 or TRBV6-3 to TRBJ1-5; D remains ambiguous. The CDR3 totals 15 residues. Deletions cut 6 bases from V and 8 bases from J, with 20 bases between. CDR1 is MNHEY, CDR2 SVGEGT, per germline. For the CDR3, the DNA is TGTGCCAGCAGCCCTCAGGAGGGTAGGTTTGAGCCCCAGCATTTT. It specifies CASSPQEGRFEPQHF.

This clonotype came up a few times. The genes are TRBV7-2 and TRBJ2-1, with a tentative D call TRBD2 (6 bases). CDR1 is SGHTA and CDR2 is FQGNSA in the germline V gene. V was shortened by 4 bases and J by 9 bases, with 13 bases between the two germline ends. This CDR3 has 13 amino acids. This CDR3 reads CASSSSRGGEQFF. As DNA, the CDR3 is TGTGCCAGCAGCTCCTCGCGGGGTGGTGAGCAGTTCTTC. The whole variable domain, filled in from reference TRBV7-2 and TRBJ2-1, reads GAGVSQSPSNKVTEKGKDVELRCDPISGHTALYWYRQSLGQGLEFLIYFQGNSAPDKSGLPSDRFSAERTGGSVSTLTIQRTQQEDSAVYLCASSSSRGGEQFFGPGTRLTVL.

This clonotype has just a few counts. The chain employs TRBV12-3 or TRBV12-4 and TRBJ1-4, with a tentative D call TRBD1 (5 bases). Trimming left V 4 bases short and J 2 bases short, with 8 bases between. The CDR3 spans 14 residues. The CDR3 reads CASSSGRTNEKLFF. In DNA form, the CDR3 reads TGTGCCAGCAGTTCAGGGCGGACTAATGAAAAACTGTTTTTT.

The chain employs TRBV29-1 and TRBJ2-2; D uncertain. V was trimmed by 2 bases and J by 5 bases, leaving 12 bases between them. The CDR3 totals 14 residues. CDR1 is SQVTM, CDR2 ANQGSEA, per germline. Written as DNA, the CDR3 is TGCAGCGTTGAATCGGGCTCCGGTACCGGGGAGCTGTTTTTT. Protein sequence: CSVESGSGTGELFF.

The CDR3 bases are TGTGCCAGCAGTTTGTCCCCTAACACAGATACGCAGTATTTT. This encodes CASSLSPNTDTQYF. This sequence joins TRBV27 and TRBJ2-3; D call uncertain. V lost 3 bases to trimming and J lost 2 bases, with 9 bases between them. The CDR3 sequence is 14 residues long. Per the germline V gene, CDR1 is MNHEY and CDR2 is SMNVEV (reference sequence).

This clonotype was observed a few times. The chain uses TRBV12-3 or TRBV12-4 and TRBJ2-1, with TRBD2 matching over 15 bases. This CDR3 region has 17 residues. The V and J ends lost 1 base and 2 bases, in that order; junction bases with no gene match: 0. CDR3 sequence: CASSLGTSGRAYNEQFF. CDR3 in DNA: TGTGCCAGCAGTTTAGGGACTAGCGGGAGGGCCTACAATGAGCAGTTCTTC.

This clonotype has more than one count but fewer than ten. The chain couples TRBV30 to TRBJ1-6, with 9 bases fitting TRBD1. In germline, CDR1 is GTSNPN, CDR2 SVGIG (reference sequence). This CDR3 region has 14 residues. Trimming removed 4 bases from V and 8 bases from J; junction bases left unmatched: 6. CDR3 nucleotides: TGTGCCTGGACGTCCCGGGACAGGGATTCACCCCTCCACTTT. Amino acids: CAWTSRDRDSPLHF. The full variable domain, completed using reference TRBV30 and TRBJ1-6, is SQTIHQWPATLVQPVGSPLSLECTVEGTSNPNLYWYRQAAGRGLQLLFYSVGIGQISSEVPQNLSASRPQDRQFILSSKKLLLSDSGFYLCAWTSRDRDSPLHFGNGTRLTVT.

The rearrangement links TRBV7-8 to TRBJ1-1; D is uncertain. This CDR3 spans 13 amino acids. Germline CDR1 SGHVS, CDR2 FQNEAQ. Trimming took 4 bases from V and 1 from J, leaving 7 bases between them. Here the CDR3 reads CASSSVWNTEAFF. Here the CDR3 DNA reads TGTGCCAGCAGCTCAGTTTGGAACACTGAAGCTTTCTTT.

J is TRBJ2-7 and V is TRBV28; 9 nucleotides line up with TRBD1. This CDR3 comprises 15 residues. Germline-derived CDR1 and CDR2 are MDHEN and SYDVKM. J lost 3 bases, V lost 6 bases, and 9 bases had no gene match. CDR3 region: CASRKHRDRVYEQYV. As DNA, the CDR3 is TGTGCCAGCAGAAAACACCGGGACAGGGTCTACGAGCAGTACGTC.

This clonotype occurred a few times. The gene calls are TRBV10-2 and TRBJ2-2; TRBD2 might be the D (6 bases). Trimming left V 3 bases short and J 0 bases short, with 11 bases between. The CDR3 contains 16 residues. Per the germline V gene, CDR1 is WSHSY and CDR2 is SAAADI. CDR3 protein: CASSDMAGTNTGELFF. CDR3 coding DNA: TGCGCCAGCAGTGATATGGCGGGGACGAACACCGGGGAGCTGTTTTTT.

The chain joins TRBV6-2 or TRBV6-3 to TRBJ2-7, with unresolved D. The germline V gene encodes CDR1 MNHEY and CDR2 SVGEGT. Trimming removed 5 bases at V and 4 bases at J, with 12 bases between. This CDR3 is built from 13 residues. CDR3 in amino acids: CASSGITRYEQYV. CDR3 nucleotides: TGTGCCAGCAGTGGGATTACTCGATACGAGCAGTACGTC.

This clonotype was seen only a few times. The chain employs TRBV6-1 and TRBJ1-1, with D uncertain. This CDR3 is 13 amino acids long. Looked up from germline, CDR1 is MNHNS and CDR2 is SASEGT. Trimming took off 5 bases at V and 5 bases at J, with 12 bases between the two ends. CDR3 sequence: CASSKYRETEAFF. The CDR3 DNA follows: TGTGCCAGCAGTAAGTACCGGGAAACTGAAGCTTTCTTT.

This clonotype was detected only a few times. The V and J genes are TRBV4-1 and TRBJ2-1; D might be TRBD1 or TRBD2, each matching 5 bases. CDR1 and CDR2 (germline): MGHRA, YSYEKL. V lost 4 bases and J lost 10, with 23 bases in between. The CDR3 has 16 amino acids. CDR3 coding DNA: TGCGCCAGCAGCCTCACACGGGACCCTCGGTTAGGCGAGCAGTTCTTC. This gives the protein CASSLTRDPRLGEQFF.

This clonotype was seen ten or more times. This chain connects TRBV6-2 or TRBV6-3 to TRBJ2-7; unclear D gene. Germline V CDR1 and CDR2: MNHEY, SVGEGT. V shed 5 bases and J shed 4 bases, with 12 bases lying between them. The CDR3 sequence is 13 residues long. CDR3 sequence (DNA): TGTGCCAGCAGTAATGGCTATCCTTACGAGCAGTACTTC. This gives the protein CASSNGYPYEQYF.